The T cell receptor beta chain described here comes from a study of siplizumab effects on memory and regulatory T cells. About this clone itself: Antigen: not known.

The CDR3 consists of 16 residues. V lost 1 base and J lost 6; bases outside the gene matches: 6. CDR1 is SGHNT and CDR2 is YENEEA in the germline V gene. Measured with immunoSEQ multiplex PCR; TCRdb has only the in-frame clones, and not every one. The table includes about 40,000 clones, around 92% detected once. Study-level findings and limits: With siplizumab, mappable alloreactive CD4+ clones averaged around 65% Treg-derived, versus roughly 25% in controls. Sequences below about 10^-5 frequency were poorly captured, and few alloreactive clones mapped to unstimulated subsets. Proliferating Tregs' suppressive function in siplizumab cultures went unconfirmed.

Specimen: naive CD4+ T cells sorted from blood. The TCR was taken from a human donor in good health. This chain links TRBV11-3 with TRBJ2-2, with 9 positions matching TRBD1. The CDR3 DNA reads as TGTGCCAGCAGCTTAGCGGGGACAGGGCAAGCCGGGGAGCTGTTTTTT. The encoded protein is CASSLAGTGQAGELFF.